The TCR beta chain described here comes from a study of cytomegalovirus exposure and HLA in healthy donors. About the research overall: Among the 300 to 450 genotyped donors, 65% to 90% were placed in the Caucasian-associated ancestry cluster. Overall study findings and caveats: Researchers left out some V segments, among them TRBV6-2 and TRBV6-3, as indistinguishable.

It was with 60 Vbeta and 13 Jbeta primers that the PCR ran. The repertoire was sequenced with immunoSEQ multiplex PCR; TCRdb's copy has only in-frame clones and lacks some. In the table there are 200,000 to 250,000 clones, over 65% of which are singletons. V lost 4 bases, J lost 6 bases, and 11 bases stayed unmatched. The length of the CDR3 is 15 residues. Germline CDR1 reads SNHLY; CDR2 reads FYNNEI. This clone showed up just a few times. Its specificity is unknown. Input material: PBMCs. The chain has TRBV2 and TRBJ1-2, with 7 bases fitting TRBD1. This sequence originates from a human donor in good health. DNA for the CDR3: TGTGCCAGCAGTGTCACGACAGGGCTCTCGGATGGCTACACCTTC. Its translation: CASSVTTGLSDGYTF.